This T cell receptor (beta chain) was captured in a study of T-cell reconstitution after alpha-beta-depleted transplantation in children. CDR1 and CDR2 from the germline V gene are SSHAT and FNYEAQ (reference sequence). V was clipped by 2 bases and J by 7 bases, with 9 bases between them. The CDR3 extends over 13 amino acids. Unique molecular identifiers were incorporated into the prepared TCRbeta library. TCRdb itself ran the PCR reads through MiXCR, one entry per CDR3 protein. The sample has hundreds of thousands of distinct CDR3 sequences, over 10% seen once. This clonotype was detected a few times.

This material consisted of PBMCs, mostly from graft donor cells, taken 360 days after TCRalphabeta/CD19-depleted stem cell transplant. The receptor comes from a male patient under 18 who had a stem cell transplant for acute myeloid leukemia, so the T cells may come from the graft donor. This sequence joins TRBV7-7 and TRBJ2-1; D call uncertain. In nucleotides, the CDR3 is TGTGCCAGCAGCTTAAACTCTGGAAATGAGCAGTTCTTC. Amino acid sequence: CASSLNSGNEQFF.